This is a list of T cell receptor beta chains from one sample in a study of blood T cell repertoires in COVID-19. Generated by immunoSEQ multiplex PCR, the TCRdb table keeps only in-frame clones and is missing some. The sample carries some 300,000 clones, about 87% recorded once. The sequenced sample was peripheral blood. These receptor sequences come from a young woman who had recovered from COVID-19. CDR3s include the opening cysteine and the closing phenylalanine or tryptophan. Fields, in order: J gene, CDR3 length, D gene, clone size, V gene, CDR3 protein, CDR3 DNA. D genes are given only for firm matches. Clone size is stated in some rows and not others, as once, few, many or a class when expanded.

TRBJ2-7 13 TRBD2 NA TRBV6-5 CASIRRGGSEQYF TGTGCCAGCATCCGACGGGGGGGATCCGAGCAGTACTTC
TRBJ2-2 16 TRBD2 once TRBV7-2 CASSPLSGGQTGELFF TGTGCCAGCAGCCCGCTTTCGGGGGGGCAAACCGGGGAGCTGTTTTTT
TRBJ2-1 13 TRBD2 NA TRBV4-3 CASSQIGRVEQFF TGCGCCAGCAGCCAAATCGGGAGGGTTGAGCAGTTCTTC
TRBJ1-1 14 NA NA TRBV27 CASSDSTVNTEAFF TGTGCCAGCAGTGACTCGACAGTTAACACTGAAGCTTTCTTT
TRBJ2-2 17 TRBD1 NA TRBV11-3 CASSLDGTGGATGELFF TGTGCCAGCAGCTTAGATGGCACAGGGGGCGCGACCGGGGAGCTGTTTTTT
TRBJ1-5 18 NA NA TRBV6-2/TRBV6-3 CASSGPTGVAVSNQPQHF TGTGCCAGCAGTGGACCCACCGGGGTCGCGGTGAGCAATCAGCCCCAGCATTTT
TRBJ1-6 12 NA NA TRBV30 CAWRGAYSPLHF TGTGCCTGGAGGGGCGCGTACTCACCCCTCCACTTT
TRBJ1-6 13 NA few TRBV27 CASSRKFDSPLHF TGTGCCAGCAGCCGTAAATTTGATTCACCCCTCCACTTT
TRBJ1-3 15 NA NA TRBV6-1 CASSEQRQVGNTIYF TGTGCCAGCAGTGAACAGAGACAGGTTGGAAACACCATATATTTT
TRBJ2-5 12 NA NA TRBV10-3 CAISGGRETQYF TGTGCCATCAGTGGAGGGAGGGAGACCCAGTACTTC
TRBJ2-1 17 NA once TRBV23-1 CASSPKRQAGLYNEQFF TGCGCCAGCAGTCCCAAAAGGCAGGCAGGACTTTACAATGAGCAGTTCTTC
TRBJ1-5 16 TRBD1 NA TRBV5-4 CASSNTGTGNNQPQHF TGTGCCAGCAGTAACACCGGGACAGGGAACAATCAGCCCCAGCATTTT
TRBJ2-7 10 NA NA TRBV28 CASSGYEQYF TGTGCCAGCAGCGGTTACGAGCAGTACTTC
TRBJ2-5 13 NA NA TRBV5-6 CASSLSGEETQYF TGTGCCAGCAGCCTTAGCGGCGAAGAGACCCAGTACTTC
TRBJ1-4 15 NA NA TRBV5-1 CASSVQGILGEKLFF TGCGCCAGCAGCGTGCAGGGGATACTGGGTGAAAAACTGTTTTTT
TRBJ1-5 15 NA NA TRBV28 CASSPDPRGNQPQHF TGTGCCAGCAGTCCAGATCCCCGTGGCAATCAGCCCCAGCATTTT
TRBJ1-5 13 TRBD1 NA TRBV6-5 CASGTGGGQPQHF TGTGCCAGCGGGACAGGGGGGGGTCAGCCCCAGCATTTT
TRBJ1-1 13 NA NA TRBV7-3 CASSFRGGTEAFF TGTGCCAGCAGCTTTAGGGGCGGCACTGAAGCTTTCTTT
TRBJ1-2 11 TRBD1 NA TRBV28 CASSLNRGYTF TGTGCCAGCAGTTTAAACAGGGGTTACACCTTC
TRBJ2-2 16 TRBD1 NA TRBV18 CASSPQQGANTGELFF TGTGCCAGCTCACCACAGCAGGGGGCGAACACCGGGGAGCTGTTTTTT
TRBJ1-2 15 TRBD1 once TRBV4-1 CASSQTGQGDYGYTF TGCGCCAGCAGCCAAACTGGACAGGGAGACTATGGCTACACCTTC
TRBJ1-1 13 NA NA TRBV12-3/TRBV12-4 CATRQQLNTEAFF TGTGCCACCCGACAGCAACTGAACACTGAAGCTTTCTTT
TRBJ2-7 15 TRBD1 NA TRBV5-4 CATKTPTGDSYEQYF TGTGCCACCAAAACTCCGACAGGGGATTCCTACGAGCAGTACTTC
TRBJ1-4 15 NA NA TRBV28 CASSTKSGGNEKLFF TGTGCCAGCAGTACGAAATCGGGGGGGAATGAAAAACTGTTTTTT
TRBJ2-3 16 TRBD2 NA TRBV5-1 CASSDTSGGATDTQYF TGCGCCAGCAGCGACACTAGCGGGGGGGCCACAGATACGCAGTATTTT
TRBJ2-7 16 TRBD1 NA TRBV5-1 CASSSEPGTVLYEQYF TGCGCCAGCAGCTCGGAACCCGGGACAGTGCTCTACGAGCAGTACTTC
TRBJ2-7 13 TRBD1 NA TRBV6-2/TRBV6-3 CASSYGDRVEQYF TGTGCCAGCAGTTATGGGGACAGGGTCGAGCAGTACTTC
TRBJ1-6 15 TRBD1 NA TRBV7-2 CASSPWTGGDSPLHF TGTGCCAGCAGCCCGTGGACAGGGGGCGATTCACCCCTCCACTTT
TRBJ1-2 14 NA once TRBV28 CASSLARKSYGYTF TGTGCCAGCAGTTTAGCCAGAAAAAGCTATGGCTACACCTTC
TRBJ2-6 15 TRBD1 NA TRBV9 CASSVERGLSRVLTF TGTGCCAGCAGCGTAGAAAGGGGGCTCTCTAGAGTCCTGACTTTC
TRBJ1-3 13 NA NA TRBV3-1/TRBV3-2 CASSRASGNTIYF TGTGCCAGCAGCCGGGCCTCTGGAAACACCATATATTTT
TRBJ1-6 15 NA NA TRBV4-1 CASSQDWGQGSPLHF TGCGCCAGCAGCCAAGATTGGGGACAAGGTTCACCCCTCCACTTT
TRBJ2-3 16 NA NA TRBV12-5 CASGFPGTGSTDTQYF TGTGCTAGTGGTTTTCCCGGAACAGGGAGTACAGATACGCAGTATTTT
TRBJ2-1 12 NA NA TRBV12-3/TRBV12-4 CASRGLYNEQFF TGTGCCAGCAGGGGCCTTTACAATGAGCAGTTCTTC
TRBJ1-2 13 NA NA TRBV7-3 CASSPTVGSGYTF TGTGCCAGCAGCCCGACGGTAGGTAGCGGCTACACCTTC
TRBJ2-7 15 TRBD2 NA TRBV4-2 CASSQDAAGPYEQYF TGTGCCAGCAGCCAAGATGCAGCGGGGCCCTACGAGCAGTACTTC
TRBJ1-2 13 TRBD1 NA TRBV6-5 CASSYTGGYGYTF TGTGCCAGCAGTTACACAGGGGGCTATGGCTACACCTTC
TRBJ1-5 13 NA NA TRBV10-3 CAHRAGLNQPQHF TGTGCTCACCGCGCGGGACTCAATCAGCCCCAGCATTTT
TRBJ2-1 13 TRBD2 NA TRBV12-3/TRBV12-4 CASRRLADHEQFF TGTGCCAGCAGGCGACTAGCGGACCATGAGCAGTTCTTC
TRBJ1-5 14 NA NA TRBV28 CASSLEGGNQPQHF TGTGCCAGCAGTTTAGAGGGGGGCAATCAGCCCCAGCATTTT
TRBJ2-1 18 TRBD2 NA TRBV9 CASSPRTSGGSSYNEQFF TGTGCCAGCAGCCCTCGCACTAGCGGGGGGAGCTCCTACAATGAGCAGTTCTTC
TRBJ2-7 16 TRBD2 NA TRBV5-1 CASSLYRAGGPYEQYF TGCGCCAGCAGCTTATATAGAGCGGGGGGGCCCTACGAGCAGTACTTC
TRBJ2-6 14 NA NA TRBV9 CASSPSSGANVLTF TGTGCCAGCAGCCCCAGCTCTGGGGCCAACGTCCTGACTTTC
TRBJ2-5 14 NA NA TRBV27 CASRGDGQIETQYF TGTGCCAGCAGAGGAGATGGCCAGATAGAGACCCAGTACTTC